This TCR beta chain was observed in a study of cytomegalovirus exposure and HLA in healthy donors. On the study more broadly: HLA-typed donors were the source of approximately 88 million unique TCRs held in an early data release. Regarding the study as a whole: The availability of immune exposure information extended only to CMV serostatus. In vitro work confirmed that a few CMV-associated chains recognize CMV antigens. In a later analysis, TCR beta V- and J-gene trimming showed a link to a missense DCLRE1C variant.

CDR3 length: 12 amino acids. The V gene's germline CDR1 is SGHDT and CDR2 YYEEEE. Trimming stripped 4 bases from V and 3 bases from J, with 8 bases between. As for this clone: Its antigen is still unknown.

13 Jbeta primers and 60 Vbeta primers were used for the PCR. Clones were sequenced by immunoSEQ multiplex PCR, and TCRdb holds only the in-frame ones, with some missing. Among around 150,000 clones, just under 80% were seen once, and the ten largest hold about 1%. Input material: PBMCs. The chain is built from TRBV5-6 and TRBJ2-7, with D tentatively TRBD1 (5 bases). The sequence came from a male donor in good health and CMV-seronegative. DNA for the CDR3: TGTGCCAGCAGCCGGACAAGCTACGAGCAGTACTTC. It specifies CASSRTSYEQYF.